This T cell receptor beta chain was documented in a study of T cells in Graves' hyperthyroidism and ophthalmopathy (dated by TCRdb to between 2018 and 2021). General notes on the study: Peripheral blood samples were taken at initial diagnosis, before any treatment was given. Thyroid tissue and blood T-cell repertoires from six or seven Graves' hyperthyroidism patients were also compared in the study. Prospective prediction of ophthalmopathy was tested in an independent validation cohort consisting of some 18 hyperthyroidism patients and more than 15 patients who later progressed to ophthalmopathy. After blood sampling, hyperthyroidism patients were treated with methimazole at a starting dose of 30 mg daily, and ophthalmopathy patients were treated with high-dose intravenous methylprednisolone. The roughly 90 discovery patients were divided at random into training and test sets in a 7:3 ratio. To identify distinguishing TCR V-J signatures, a discovery cohort of some 100 patients was used, comprising fewer than 45 with Graves' ophthalmopathy and some 57 with stable Graves' hyperthyroidism. The paper describes TCR Vbeta CDR3 sequencing of 120 to 150 peripheral blood samples, made up of 43 ophthalmopathy patients, approximately 73 hyperthyroidism patients and some 17 progressor patients. What the study reported, not specific to this receptor: Sample size was not statistically predetermined, and investigators were not blinded to group allocation. Most expanded thyroid clonotypes (frequency above 0.001) were also detected in blood, suggesting blood repertoires may reflect thyroid immune responses. A 13 V-J signature model separated ophthalmopathy from stable hyperthyroidism, with just over 85% sensitivity and approximately 81% specificity in cross-validation and 80%/75% in testing. During validation, the model predicted progression to ophthalmopathy a median of roughly six months ahead of onset, with around 71% sensitivity and roughly 72% specificity.

This clonotype has only a few counts. Its target antigen remains unknown. The input lacks base qualities; no much larger clone sits a single base away. Ophthalmopathy patients had moderately to severely active disease, Clinical Activity Score of at least 3, NOSPECS grade of at least 4, and duration under 3 months. Exclusion was applied to patients with uncontrolled infections, other autoimmune diseases, pregnancy or lactation. Diagnoses were based on clinical symptoms, serum thyroxine and TRAb, thyroid ultrasound and orbital computed tomography. PBMCs were separated from 10 ml of fresh peripheral blood using Ficoll-Paque density gradient centrifugation. Trizol reagent was used to extract total RNA, and RNA quality was then checked on an Agilent 2100 Bioanalyzer. The TCR beta CDR3 regions were amplified from the RNA transcripts. The TCR CDR3 was subjected to a first round of RT-PCR using the HTBI primer set and the Qiagen OneStep RT-PCR kit. A second multiplex PCR round built the libraries, followed by size selection and purification. Paired-end sequencing of the libraries was performed with 100 bp reads on an Illumina HiSeq2000. In the authors' own workflow: SOAPnuke was used to process the raw data, removing reads that contained adapters or uncalled bases, had a mean Phred below 15, or lacked an exact match to the constant primer or identifier. COPE v1.2.5 was used to merge high-quality paired reads, and clonotypes were defined as unique nucleotide sequences. Clonotypes were aligned to IMGT TRBV, TRBD and TRBJ reference segments using MiTCR v1.1. The analysis was restricted to V-J combinations with a frequency above 0.0001, which together covered 98% to 99.2% of the repertoires. A TCS score was defined as the ratio between F50 (clonal expansion) and ExV (chaos), using BLOSUM62-based TCRdist between CDR3 peptides within each V-J. Welch's t-statistics and random forest reduced several hundred V-J features to about 12, which were used in a naive Bayes classifier (R e1071). In-frame beta chains were kept once TCRdb had trimmed the public reads at Q25 with fastp and called clones with MiXCR. For every CDR3 protein sequence, its rows merge into one entry that carries the most common genes and DNA. These V and J calls are TCRdb output, not the study's own analysis. The sample contains hundreds of thousands of distinct CDR3 sequences, around 15% of them found a single time. About 3.5% of the sample lies in the top ten.

This TCR came from a woman between 35 and 50 years old with Graves' ophthalmopathy. The sequencing sample was made of blood.

The sequenced DNA is TGTGCCAGCAGCGAGTCCGGGACTCCGGGGCGTGACACCGGGGAGCTGTTTTTT. Translated, this gives CASSESGTPGRDTGELFF. The chain joins TRBV9 to TRBJ2-2, with TRBD2 tentatively as D gene (6 bases match). The cysteine opens and the phenylalanine closes a CDR3 of 18 amino acids. The DNA shown is the 54-base CDR3, in frame from base 1. At the junction V is shortened by 3 bases and J by 3 bases, with 21 bases in between. The germline V gene sets CDR1 to SGDLS and CDR2 to YYNGEE.